Listed here are 31 T cell receptor beta chains from one sample, sequenced in a study of immune heterogeneity within non-small cell lung tumors. Template was bulk tumor genomic DNA, 550 to 650 ng per sample. While surgery was under way, several biopsies spaced far apart were taken per primary tumor. Enrolled individuals presented with untreated, newly diagnosed non-small cell lung cancer and received curative surgery. A multiplex PCR containing 32 V primers and 13 J primers was used to amplify TCR beta CDR3. A single record per CDR3 protein comes from TCRdb applying MiXCR to the multiplex PCR reads. The table has about 4,700 distinct CDR3 sequences, 20% to 25% seen once; the top ten hold roughly 11%. The specimen sequenced was lung tumor tissue. These receptors were collected from a man in his sixties with non-small cell lung cancer.

This clonotype is large within its sample. The J gene is TRBJ1-1, the V gene TRBV20-1; TRBD1 aligns across 9 bases. CDR1 is DFQATT, CDR2 SNEGSKA, per germline (reference sequence). V gave up 2 bases and J gave up 3 bases; unmatched junction bases: 4. This CDR3 contains 14 residues. The CDR3 loop is CSARLQGADTEAFF. Written as DNA, the CDR3 is TGCAGTGCTAGATTACAGGGGGCGGACACTGAAGCTTTCTTT.

For this clonotype: A read error may explain this, as a much larger clone is one base away. The chain employs TRBV28 and TRBJ2-7, with 7 bases identical to TRBD2. Germline V gene sequence: CDR1 MDHEN, CDR2 SYDVKM. This CDR3 has 16 residues. DNA for the CDR3: TGTGCCAGCAGGAGACACCCAGGCGGGAGCTCCTACGAGAAGTACTTC. Its translation is CASRRHPGGSSYEKYF. Variable domain in full (rest from reference TRBV28 and TRBJ2-7): DVKVTQSSRYLVKRTGEKVFLECVQDMDHENMFWYRQDPGLGLRLIYFSYDVKMKEKGDIPEGYSVSREKKERFSLILESASTNQTSMYLCASRRHPGGSSYEKYFGPGTRLTVT.

This sequence joins TRBV9 and TRBJ2-2; 12 bases align to TRBD2. Losses at the gene ends were 4 bases for V and 7 bases for J; bases not matched to a gene: 5. The CDR3 sequence is 15 residues long. Germline V gene data show CDR1 as SGDLS and CDR2 as YYNGEE. For the CDR3, the DNA is TGTGCCAGCAGCCCACTAGCGGGGGGCAACGGGGAGCTGTTTTTT. This encodes CASSPLAGGNGELFF. The whole variable domain, filled in from reference TRBV9 and TRBJ2-2, reads DSGVTQTPKHLITATGQRVTLRCSPRSGDLSVYWYQQSLDQGLQFLIQYYNGEERAKGNILERFSAQQFPDLHSELNLSSLELGDSALYFCASSPLAGGNGELFFGEGSRLTVL.

This clonotype is medium-sized in the sample. The rearrangement uses TRBV20-1 and TRBJ2-1; the match to TRBD2 covers 7 bases. The junction had 9 bases not matched to a gene; V was cut back by 3 bases and J by 4 bases. Germline V gene sequence: CDR1 DFQATT, CDR2 SNEGSKA (reference sequence). The CDR3 covers 15 residues. For the CDR3, the DNA is TGCAGTGCTAGTGAGGGCGGGAGCTTATACAATGAGCAGTTCTTC. This sequence encodes CSASEGGSLYNEQFF.

This clonotype occurred a few times. The chain is built from TRBV19 and TRBJ1-3; D is uncertain. The length of the CDR3 is 15 residues. Germline V gene sequence: CDR1 LNHDA, CDR2 SQIVND (reference sequence). The V and J ends lost 3 bases and 4 bases respectively, with 13 bases between them. The CDR3 DNA reads as TGTGCCAGTAGTATTAGCGACCTGGGGGGAAACACCATATATTTT. This translates into CASSISDLGGNTIYF.

Only a few counts were recorded for this clonotype. The rearrangement joins TRBV6-5 to TRBJ1-4; D is undetermined. V dropped 6 bases and J dropped 4 bases, with 12 bases sitting between them. Germline V gives CDR1 MNHEY, CDR2 SVGAGI. The CDR3 has 14 residues. In nucleotides, the CDR3 is TGTGCCAGCAGGGGCCTCATGGGTAATGAAAAACTGTTTTTT. It yields the protein CASRGLMGNEKLFF.

In DNA, the CDR3 is TGCGCCAGCTTAGGAGGGGATACGCAGTATTTT. Translating it yields CASLGGDTQYF. The chain couples TRBV5-1 to TRBJ2-3; a weak D match, TRBD2 (6 bases). The CDR3 covers 11 residues. Germline CDR1 and CDR2: SGHRS and YFSETQ. V was shortened by 7 bases and J by 6 bases, with 9 bases between the two germline ends.

By share, this clonotype ranks as medium-sized. This chain joins TRBV19 and TRBJ2-2; D remains ambiguous. The CDR3 totals 13 residues. CDR1 is LNHDA and CDR2 is SQIVND in the germline V gene (reference sequence). V was pared by 5 bases and J by 5 bases, with 9 bases between. DNA of the CDR3: TGTGCCAGTAGTGTCTACAGAACCGGGGAGCTGTTTTTT. Translating gives CASSVYRTGELFF.

V gene TRBV19 combines with J gene TRBJ2-1; 7 bases fit TRBD2. V shed 1 base, J shed 10 bases, and the junction held 7 bases outside the gene matches. The CDR3 runs to 14 residues. CDR1 is LNHDA and CDR2 is SQIVND in the germline V gene (reference sequence). CDR3 loop: CASSIAGRVGEQFF. CDR3 nucleotides: TGTGCCAGTAGTATAGCGGGGAGGGTGGGGGAGCAGTTCTTC.

In regard to this clonotype: Without the conserved terminal phenylalanine or tryptophan, this CDR3 likely stems from a read error. This rearrangement joins TRBV15 to TRBJ2-2, with D maybe TRBD2 (6 bases). This CDR3 has 16 residues. Germline V CDR1 and CDR2: LNHNV, YYDKDF (reference sequence). The ends were cut back, 3 bases at V and 3 bases at J, with 14 bases in the middle. The chain's CDR3 is CATSRGWGVDTGELFL. Here the CDR3 DNA reads TGTGCCACCAGCAGGGGGTGGGGGGTCGACACCGGGGAGCTGTTTCTT.

The gene calls are TRBV19 and TRBJ2-1, with TRBD2 as a possible D gene (5 bases). Per the germline V gene, CDR1 is LNHDA and CDR2 is SQIVND (reference sequence). Trimming pared 7 bases from V and 2 bases from J, leaving 12 bases between. This CDR3 has 14 residues. CDR3 loop: CASILAITYNEQFF. In DNA, the CDR3 is TGTGCCAGTATTCTAGCTATCACCTACAATGAGCAGTTCTTC.

This clonotype occurred a few times. The V call is TRBV29-1, the J call TRBJ2-5; D might be TRBD1 (7 bases). Germline V gene lookup returns CDR1 SQVTM and CDR2 ANQGSEA. Trimming pared 7 bases from V and 1 base from J, leaving 25 bases between. The CDR3 is 17 residues long. CDR3 in DNA: TGCAGCGCCTGGGGGGTGGACAGGCGAACCCTCCAAGAGACCCAGTACTTC. It specifies CSAWGVDRRTLQETQYF.

This clonotype was seen more than once but under ten times. V gene TRBV9 combines with J gene TRBJ1-4; D not resolved. The CDR3 has 14 amino acids. The germline V and J ends were trimmed by 4 bases and 2 bases, with 9 bases remaining between them. CDR1 SGDLS and CDR2 YYNGEE come from the germline V gene. CDR3 amino acids: CASSQDVTNEKLFF. DNA for the CDR3: TGTGCCAGCAGCCAGGACGTTACTAATGAAAAACTGTTTTTT.

The rearrangement uses TRBV2 and TRBJ1-1; a possible D gene is TRBD1 (5 bases). The CDR3 has 11 residues. The V gene lost 8 bases and the J gene lost 5 bases, with 9 bases spanning the gap. In germline, CDR1 is SNHLY, CDR2 FYNNEI. CDR3 region: CASHGGTEAFF. DNA for the CDR3: TGTGCCAGCCACGGGGGGACTGAAGCTTTCTTT.

This clonotype rates as medium-sized. The genes are TRBV28 and TRBJ2-7; D remains unclear. Looked up from germline, CDR1 is MDHEN and CDR2 is SYDVKM. The CDR3 runs to 12 residues. V lost 6 bases to trimming and J lost 6 bases, with 12 bases between them. The CDR3 reads CASSSSLPEQYF. The CDR3 nucleotides read TGTGCCAGCAGCTCCAGTTTGCCCGAGCAGTACTTC. Complete variable domain (other parts from reference TRBV28 and TRBJ2-7): DVKVTQSSRYLVKRTGEKVFLECVQDMDHENMFWYRQDPGLGLRLIYFSYDVKMKEKGDIPEGYSVSREKKERFSLILESASTNQTSMYLCASSSSLPEQYFGPGTRLTVT.

For this clonotype: At one of its ends the junction is not consistent with the germline gene, which may arise from a read error. The chain links TRBV6-1 to TRBJ1-6; 7 positions agree with TRBD1. Germline-derived CDR1 and CDR2 are MNHNS and SASEGT. The CDR3 loop spans 16 amino acids. The CDR3 loop is CASSERAGGHNSPLHF. CDR3 in DNA: TGTGCCAGCAGTGAAAGGGCAGGGGGTCATAACTCACCCCTCCACTTT.

This clonotype was found a few times. The chain couples TRBV7-3 to TRBJ2-3; possibly TRBD1 or TRBD2 for D (5 bases each). This CDR3 spans 14 amino acids. The V gene's germline CDR1 is SGHTA and CDR2 FQGTGA. Trimming removed 4 bases from V and 4 bases from J, with 12 bases in between. This chain's CDR3 is CASSYEGTPDTQYF. The CDR3 DNA reads TGTGCCAGCAGCTATGAGGGGACCCCAGATACGCAGTATTTT.

Relative to its sample, this clonotype is medium-sized. V is TRBV12-3 or TRBV12-4 and J is TRBJ2-7; perhaps TRBD2 as D (5 bases). The V end was cut by 3 bases, the J end by 1 base, with 13 bases between. This CDR3 contains 15 residues. The CDR3 here is CASSFGGPGSYEQYF. DNA for the CDR3: TGTGCCAGCAGTTTTGGAGGACCCGGGTCCTACGAGCAGTACTTC.

CDR3 residues: CASSAPQRADIQYF. As DNA, the CDR3 is TGTGCCAGCAGTGCCCCCCAGAGGGCGGACATTCAGTACTTC. This sequence joins TRBV6-2 or TRBV6-3 and TRBJ2-4; weak D call: TRBD2 (5 bases). In germline, CDR1 is MNHEY, CDR2 SVGEGT. The germline V and J ends were trimmed by 5 bases and 8 bases, with 16 bases remaining between them. The CDR3 contains 14 residues.

This clonotype was found a few times. CDR3 sequence (DNA): TGCAGTGCCACTTACTACGATTACTCCTACAATGAGCAGTTCTTC. Translated: CSATYYDYSYNEQFF. J is TRBJ2-1 and V is TRBV20-1; no definite D call. The CDR3 covers 15 residues. Per germline, CDR1 DFQATT and CDR2 SNEGSKA (reference sequence). V lost 6 bases and J lost 0, with 15 bases in between.

The chain carries TRBV7-2 and TRBJ2-7; 13 positions agree with TRBD2. The CDR3 contains 15 residues. The junction had 3 bases not matched to a gene; V was cut back by 5 bases and J by 2 bases. Germline loops: CDR1 SGHTA, CDR2 FQGNSA. CDR3 protein: CASSDTSGRAYEQYF. The CDR3 nucleotides read TGTGCCAGCAGCGATACTAGCGGGAGGGCCTACGAGCAGTACTTC.

Worth noting for this clonotype: A junction end diverges from the germline sequence, so it may reflect a read error. This chain uses TRBV3-1 with TRBJ2-1; D uncertain. This CDR3 is 14 amino acids long. Germline V gene sequence: CDR1 LGHDT, CDR2 YNNKEL (reference sequence). The CDR3 reads CANSQEGGKTKQFF. As DNA, the CDR3 is TGTGCCAACAGCCAAGAAGGTGGGAAAACTAAGCAGTTCTTC.

V usage is TRBV7-2 and J usage is TRBJ2-7, with a tentative D call TRBD1 (5 bases). The V end lost 1 base, the J end lost 6 bases, and 13 bases lay between the germline ends. From germline, CDR1 is SGHTA and CDR2 FQGNSA. This CDR3 contains 14 residues. This CDR3 reads CASSLGAQGLEQYF. CDR3 coding DNA: TGTGCCAGCAGCTTAGGGGCGCAGGGTCTCGAGCAGTACTTC. The entire variable domain, with the rest obtained from reference TRBV7-2 and TRBJ2-7, is as follows: GAGVSQSPSNKVTEKGKDVELRCDPISGHTALYWYRQSLGQGLEFLIYFQGNSAPDKSGLPSDRFSAERTGGSVSTLTIQRTQQEDSAVYLCASSLGAQGLEQYFGPGTRLTVT.

This clonotype was seen only a few times. The rearrangement links TRBV30 to TRBJ2-5, with D tentatively TRBD2 (5 bases). The CDR3 contains 15 residues. Trimming took off 2 bases at V and 2 bases at J, with 15 bases between the two ends. Per germline, CDR1 GTSNPN and CDR2 SVGIG (reference sequence). CDR3 DNA: TGTGCCTGGAGTCCAATGGAGCGGCTACAAGAGACCCAGTACTTC. Its translation: CAWSPMERLQETQYF.

A few counts support this clonotype. The rearrangement uses TRBV2 and TRBJ2-7; no clear D. Germline V lookup: CDR1 SNHLY, CDR2 FYNNEI. V lost 6 bases to trimming and J lost 5 bases, with 8 bases between them. The CDR3 is 11 amino acids. The CDR3 loop is CASSKVHEQYF. CDR3 DNA: TGTGCCAGCAGCAAAGTGCACGAGCAGTACTTC.

This clonotype showed up just a few times. This CDR3 is CASSLLASGSFYEQFF. CDR3 coding DNA: TGCGCCAGCAGCTTGTTGGCTAGCGGGAGTTTTTATGAGCAGTTCTTC. The chain joins TRBV5-1 to TRBJ2-1; TRBD2 matches at 10 bases. In germline, CDR1 is SGHRS, CDR2 YFSETQ. V lost 1 base to trimming and J lost 8 bases; unmatched junction nucleotides: 9. This CDR3 region has 16 residues.

This clonotype is classed as medium-sized. In DNA form, the CDR3 reads TGTGCCAGCAGCTTCAACAGCGGGAGCTCCTACAATGAGCAGTTCTTC. It encodes CASSFNSGSSYNEQFF. This chain uses TRBV11-3 with TRBJ2-1; 8 nucleotides match TRBD2. CDR3 length: 16 amino acids. V lost 3 bases and J lost 0; bases outside the gene matches: 4. The germline V gene encodes CDR1 SGHNT and CDR2 YENEEA.

By proportion, this clonotype is large. This chain connects TRBV7-6 to TRBJ2-5, with no clear D. V was cut by 4 bases and J by 2 bases, with 11 bases left in between. Germline V gene sequence: CDR1 SGHVS, CDR2 FNYEAQ. The CDR3 covers 14 residues. The CDR3 sequence: CASSSTDFQETQYF. In nucleotides, the CDR3 is TGTGCCAGCAGCTCAACTGATTTTCAAGAGACCCAGTACTTC.

The V and J genes are TRBV27 and TRBJ1-4; tentative D call: TRBD1 (6 bases). Trimming left V 6 bases short and J 7 bases short, with 12 bases between. Per the germline V gene, CDR1 is MNHEY and CDR2 is SMNVEV (reference sequence). The CDR3 spans 13 residues. This chain's CDR3 is CASSPTGSEKLFF. CDR3 DNA sequence: TGTGCCAGCAGCCCCACAGGGAGTGAAAAACTGTTTTTT. Full variable domain (rest looked up from reference TRBV27 and TRBJ1-4): EAQVTQNPRYLITVTGKKLTVTCSQNMNHEYMSWYRQDPGLGLRQIYYSMNVEVTDKGDVPEGYKVSRKEKRNFPLILESPSPNQTSLYFCASSPTGSEKLFFGSGTQLSVL.

Within the sample, this clonotype is medium-sized. The chain carries TRBV20-1 and TRBJ1-2; no reliable D call. Trimming took off 1 base at V and 6 bases at J, with 6 bases between the two ends. The CDR3 runs 11 residues. Germline V gene lookup returns CDR1 DFQATT and CDR2 SNEGSKA (reference sequence). CDR3 nucleotides: TGCAGTGCTAGAGTGGTGGATGGCTACACCTTC. This gives the protein CSARVVDGYTF.

This clonotype has only one observation. At one end the junction does not follow the germline gene, possibly because of a read error. This chain uses TRBV5-1 with TRBJ2-5; TRBD2 matches at 11 bases. This CDR3 comprises 15 residues. Germline V lookup: CDR1 SGHRS, CDR2 YFSETQ. CDR3 coding DNA: TGCGCCAGCAGCATGGGACTAGCGGTTTCAGAGACCCGGTACTTC. Translating gives CASSMGLAVSETRYF. The variable domain in full, completed from reference TRBV5-1 and TRBJ2-5, reads KAGVTQTPRYLIKTRGQQVTLSCSPISGHRSVSWYQQTPGQGLQFLFEYFSETQRNKGNFPGRFSGRQFSNSRSEMNVSTLELGDSALYLCASSMGLAVSETRYFGPGTRLLVL.